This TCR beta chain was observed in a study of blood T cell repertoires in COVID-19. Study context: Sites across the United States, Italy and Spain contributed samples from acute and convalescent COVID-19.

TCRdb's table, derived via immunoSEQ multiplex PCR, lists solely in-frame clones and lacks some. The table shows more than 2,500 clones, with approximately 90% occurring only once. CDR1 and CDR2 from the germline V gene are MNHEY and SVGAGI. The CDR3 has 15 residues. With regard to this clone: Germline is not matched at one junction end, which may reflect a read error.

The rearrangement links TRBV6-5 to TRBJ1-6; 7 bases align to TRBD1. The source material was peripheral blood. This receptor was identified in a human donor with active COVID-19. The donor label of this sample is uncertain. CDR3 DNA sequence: TGTGCCAGCAGTTACGCCGGGACAGCCAATTCACTCCTCCACTTT. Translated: CASSYAGTANSLLHF.